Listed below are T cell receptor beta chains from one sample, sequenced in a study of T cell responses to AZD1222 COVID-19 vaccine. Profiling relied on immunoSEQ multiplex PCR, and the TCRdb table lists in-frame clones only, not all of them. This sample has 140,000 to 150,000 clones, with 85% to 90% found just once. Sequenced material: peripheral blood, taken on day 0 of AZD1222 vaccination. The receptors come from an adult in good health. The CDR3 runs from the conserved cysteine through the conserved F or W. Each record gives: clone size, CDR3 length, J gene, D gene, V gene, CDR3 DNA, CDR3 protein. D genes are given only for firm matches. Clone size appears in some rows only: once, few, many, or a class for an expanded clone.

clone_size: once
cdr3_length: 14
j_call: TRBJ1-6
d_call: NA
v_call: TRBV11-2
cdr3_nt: TGTGCCAGCAGCTTATCAATAGGGCGCTCACCCCTCCACTTT
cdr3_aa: CASSLSIGRSPLHF

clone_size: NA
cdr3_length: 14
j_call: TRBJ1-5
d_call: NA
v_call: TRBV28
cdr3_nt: TGTGCCTCCCAAACAGGGAGTCGCAATCAGCCCCAGCATTTT
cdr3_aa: CASQTGSRNQPQHF

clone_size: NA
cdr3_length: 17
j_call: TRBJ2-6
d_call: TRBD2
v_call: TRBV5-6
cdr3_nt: TGTGCCAGCAGAACCGGGACTAGCGCCTCTGGGGCCAACGTCCTGACTTTC
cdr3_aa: CASRTGTSASGANVLTF

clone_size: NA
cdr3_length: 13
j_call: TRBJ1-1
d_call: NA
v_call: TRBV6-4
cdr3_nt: TGTGCCAGCAGTGACCGTAATACGGGGCAAGCTTTCTTT
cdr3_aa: CASSDRNTGQAFF

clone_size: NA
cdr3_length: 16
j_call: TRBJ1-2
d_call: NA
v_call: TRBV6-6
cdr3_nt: TGTGCCAGCATCCTCGACCGGGACCGACTTTACTATGGCTACACCTTC
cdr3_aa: CASILDRDRLYYGYTF

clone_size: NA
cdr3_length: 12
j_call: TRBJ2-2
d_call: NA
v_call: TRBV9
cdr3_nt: TGTGCCAGCAGCCCCCGCACCGGGGAGCTGTTTTTT
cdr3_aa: CASSPRTGELFF

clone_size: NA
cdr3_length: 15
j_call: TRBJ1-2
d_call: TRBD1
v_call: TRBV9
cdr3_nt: TGTGCCAGCAGCACCGACAGGGGGCGGAGCTATGGCTACACCTTC
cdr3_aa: CASSTDRGRSYGYTF

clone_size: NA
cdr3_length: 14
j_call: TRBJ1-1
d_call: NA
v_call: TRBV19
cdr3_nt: TGTGCCAGTAGCCGGACTGGGTCTTACACTGAAGCTTTCTTT
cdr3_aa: CASSRTGSYTEAFF

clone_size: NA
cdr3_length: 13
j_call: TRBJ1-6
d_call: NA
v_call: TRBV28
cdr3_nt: TGTGCCAGCAGTTCGGAGGGAAATTCACCCCTCCACTTT
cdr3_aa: CASSSEGNSPLHF

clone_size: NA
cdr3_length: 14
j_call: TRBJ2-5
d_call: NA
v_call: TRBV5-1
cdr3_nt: TGCGCCAGCACCACCGGGACGGCGGAAGAGACCCAGTACTTC
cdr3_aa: CASTTGTAEETQYF

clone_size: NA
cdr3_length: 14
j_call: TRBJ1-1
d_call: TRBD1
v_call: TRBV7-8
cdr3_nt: TGTGCCAGCAGCTTGGACAGGGGGGCCACTGAAGCTTTCTTT
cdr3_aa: CASSLDRGATEAFF

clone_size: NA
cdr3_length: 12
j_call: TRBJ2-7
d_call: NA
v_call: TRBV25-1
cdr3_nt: TGTGCCAGCGGAAGTCAGGCCTACGAGCAGTACTTC
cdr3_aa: CASGSQAYEQYF

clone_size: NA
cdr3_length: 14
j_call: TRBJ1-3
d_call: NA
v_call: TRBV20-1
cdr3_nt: TGCAGTGCTAGTCCCAGTAACTCTGGAAACACCATATATTTT
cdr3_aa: CSASPSNSGNTIYF

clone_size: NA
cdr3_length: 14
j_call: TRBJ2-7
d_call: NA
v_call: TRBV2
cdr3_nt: TGTGCCAGCAGCGGCGGGGGCCCGGGGTACGAGCAGTACTTC
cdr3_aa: CASSGGGPGYEQYF

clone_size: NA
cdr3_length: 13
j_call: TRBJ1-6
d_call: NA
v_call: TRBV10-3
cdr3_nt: TGTGCCATCAGTGGGCGGAATAATTCACCCCTCCACTTT
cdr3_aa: CAISGRNNSPLHF

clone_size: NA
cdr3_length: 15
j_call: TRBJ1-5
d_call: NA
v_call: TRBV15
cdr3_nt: TGTGCCACCAGCAGAGACCGCATCCCCTATCAGCCCCAGCATTTT
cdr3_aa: CATSRDRIPYQPQHF

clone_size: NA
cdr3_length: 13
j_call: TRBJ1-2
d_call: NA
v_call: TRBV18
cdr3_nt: TGTGCCAGCTCACCACGCCAGGCATATGGCTACACCTTC
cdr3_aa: CASSPRQAYGYTF

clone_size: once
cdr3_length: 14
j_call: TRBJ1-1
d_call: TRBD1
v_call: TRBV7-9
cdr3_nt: TGTGCCAGCAGCCTTCGACAGGGCTTATCTGAAGCTTTCTTT
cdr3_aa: CASSLRQGLSEAFF

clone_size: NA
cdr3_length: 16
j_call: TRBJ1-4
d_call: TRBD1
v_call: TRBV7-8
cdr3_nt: TGTGCCAGCAGCTTATTCCGGACAGGGGTTACTGAAAAACTGTTTTTT
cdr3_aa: CASSLFRTGVTEKLFF

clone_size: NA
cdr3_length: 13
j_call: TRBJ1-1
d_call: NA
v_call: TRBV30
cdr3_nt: TGTGCCTGCCGGGCCCTCTCTTACACTGAAGCTTTCTTT
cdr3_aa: CACRALSYTEAFF

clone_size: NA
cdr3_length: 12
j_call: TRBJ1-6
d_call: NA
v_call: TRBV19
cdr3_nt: TGTGCCAGTAGGACAAATAATTCACCCCTCCACTTT
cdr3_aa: CASRTNNSPLHF

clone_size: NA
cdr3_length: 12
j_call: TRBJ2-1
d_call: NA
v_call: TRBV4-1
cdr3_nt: TGCGCCAGCAGCGTCGCGGGGAATGAGCAGTTCTTC
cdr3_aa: CASSVAGNEQFF

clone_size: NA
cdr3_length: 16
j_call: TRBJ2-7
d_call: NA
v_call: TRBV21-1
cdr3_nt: TGTGCCAGCAGCCTCGACGGGGTATCCTTCCCCTACGAGCAGTACTTC
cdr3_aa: CASSLDGVSFPYEQYF

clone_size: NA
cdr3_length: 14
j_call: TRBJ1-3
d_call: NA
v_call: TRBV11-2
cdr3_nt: TGTGCCACCGACGTGGTGAGCTCTGGAAACACCATATATTTT
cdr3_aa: CATDVVSSGNTIYF

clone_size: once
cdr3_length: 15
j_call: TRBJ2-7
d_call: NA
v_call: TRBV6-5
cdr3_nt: TGTGCCAGCAGCCCCGGGACCACAGCCTCTTACGAGCAGTACTTC
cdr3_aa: CASSPGTTASYEQYF

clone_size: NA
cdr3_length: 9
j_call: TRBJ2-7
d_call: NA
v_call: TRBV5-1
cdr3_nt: TGCGCCAGCAGCTACGAGCAGTACTTC
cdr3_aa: CASSYEQYF

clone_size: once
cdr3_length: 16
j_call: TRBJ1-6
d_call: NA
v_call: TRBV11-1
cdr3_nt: TGTGCCAGCAGCTTAAATTCCCGGGCGTATTATTCACCCCTCCACTTT
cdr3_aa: CASSLNSRAYYSPLHF

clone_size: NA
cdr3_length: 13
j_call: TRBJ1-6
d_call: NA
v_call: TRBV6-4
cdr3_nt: TGTGCCAGCAGTGACTCGAATAATTCACCCCTCCACTTT
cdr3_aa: CASSDSNNSPLHF

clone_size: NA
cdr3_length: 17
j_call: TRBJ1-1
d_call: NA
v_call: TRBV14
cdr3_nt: TGTGCCAGCAGCCAAGATGGAGGTTCCAGGAGGAACACTGAAGCTTTCTTT
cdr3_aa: CASSQDGGSRRNTEAFF

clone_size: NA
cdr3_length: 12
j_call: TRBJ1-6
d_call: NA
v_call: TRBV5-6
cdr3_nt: TGTGCCAGCAGCTTGTATGCTTCACCCCTCCACTTT
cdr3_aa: CASSLYASPLHF

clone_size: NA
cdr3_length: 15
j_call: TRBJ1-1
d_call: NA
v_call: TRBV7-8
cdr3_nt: TGTGCCAGCAGCTTAGTCGAGACTCTGAACACTGAAGCTTTCTTT
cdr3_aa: CASSLVETLNTEAFF

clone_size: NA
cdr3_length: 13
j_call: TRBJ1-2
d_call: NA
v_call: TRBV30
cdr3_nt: TGTGCCTGGAGCCCCTCCTCTAACTATGGCTACACCTTC
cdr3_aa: CAWSPSSNYGYTF

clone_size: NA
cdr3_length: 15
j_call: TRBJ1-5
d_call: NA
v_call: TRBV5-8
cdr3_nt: TGTGCCAGCAGCCATTCGGACCGTACGGGTCAGCCCCAGCATTTT
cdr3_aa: CASSHSDRTGQPQHF

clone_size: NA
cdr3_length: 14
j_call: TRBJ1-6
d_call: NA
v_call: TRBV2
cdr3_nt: TGTGCCAGCAGTGAAACGGACAGAAGCTCACCCCTCCACTTT
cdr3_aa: CASSETDRSSPLHF

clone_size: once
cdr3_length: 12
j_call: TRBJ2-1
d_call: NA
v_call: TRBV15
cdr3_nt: TGTGCCACCAGTCTGGCCCGCGATGAGCAGTTCTTC
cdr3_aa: CATSLARDEQFF

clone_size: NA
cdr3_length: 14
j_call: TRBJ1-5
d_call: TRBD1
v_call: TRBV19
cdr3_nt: TGTGCCAGTACCTTAGACAGGGGTGATCAGCCCCAGCATTTT
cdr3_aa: CASTLDRGDQPQHF